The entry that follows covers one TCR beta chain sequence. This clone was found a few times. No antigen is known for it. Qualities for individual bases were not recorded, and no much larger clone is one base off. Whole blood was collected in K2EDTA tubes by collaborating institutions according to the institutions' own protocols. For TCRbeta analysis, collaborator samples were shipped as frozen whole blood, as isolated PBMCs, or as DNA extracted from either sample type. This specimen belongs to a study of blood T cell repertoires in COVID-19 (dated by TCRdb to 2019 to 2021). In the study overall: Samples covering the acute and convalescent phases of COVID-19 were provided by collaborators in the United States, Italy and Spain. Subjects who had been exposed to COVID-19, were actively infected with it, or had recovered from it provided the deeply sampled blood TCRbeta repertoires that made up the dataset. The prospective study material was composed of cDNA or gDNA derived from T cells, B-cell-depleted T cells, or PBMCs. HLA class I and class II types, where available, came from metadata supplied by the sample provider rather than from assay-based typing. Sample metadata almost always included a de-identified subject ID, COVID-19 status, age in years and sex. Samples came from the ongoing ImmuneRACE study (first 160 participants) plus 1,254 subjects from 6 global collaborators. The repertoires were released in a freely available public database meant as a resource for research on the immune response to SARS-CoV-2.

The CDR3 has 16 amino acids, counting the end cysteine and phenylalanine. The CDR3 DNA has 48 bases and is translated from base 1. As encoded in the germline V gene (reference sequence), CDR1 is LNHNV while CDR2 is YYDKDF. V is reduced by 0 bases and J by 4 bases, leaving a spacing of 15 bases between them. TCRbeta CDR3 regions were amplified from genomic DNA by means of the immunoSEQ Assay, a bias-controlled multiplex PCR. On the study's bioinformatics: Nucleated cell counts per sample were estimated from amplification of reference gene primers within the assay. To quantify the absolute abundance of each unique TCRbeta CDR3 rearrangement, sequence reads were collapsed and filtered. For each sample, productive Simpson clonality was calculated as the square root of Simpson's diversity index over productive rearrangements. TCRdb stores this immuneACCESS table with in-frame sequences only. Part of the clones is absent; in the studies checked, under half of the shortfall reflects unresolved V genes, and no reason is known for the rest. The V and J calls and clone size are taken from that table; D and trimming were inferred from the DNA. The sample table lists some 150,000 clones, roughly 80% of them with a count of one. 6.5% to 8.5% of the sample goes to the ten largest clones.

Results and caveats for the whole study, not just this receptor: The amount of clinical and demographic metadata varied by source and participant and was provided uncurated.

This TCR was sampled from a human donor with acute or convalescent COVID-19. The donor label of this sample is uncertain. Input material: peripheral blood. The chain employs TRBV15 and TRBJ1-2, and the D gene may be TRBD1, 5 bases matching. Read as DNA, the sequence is TGTGCCACCAGCAGAGAGTTCTCCCTCGGGGGCTATGGCTACACCTTC. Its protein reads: CATSREFSLGGYGYTF.